This T cell receptor (beta chain) came from a study of post-analysis software for immune sequencing data. Study-wide results and caveats: Compared against controls, patients with multiple sclerosis displayed significantly lower normalized Chao1 diversity. A few TRBV segments (TRBV5-6, TRBV5-1 and TRBV20-1 among them) occurred more frequently in patients than in controls.

The CDR3 spans 15 residues. V lost 4 bases and J lost 6; bases outside the gene matches: 9. About this clonotype itself: The antigen remains unidentified.

Unique molecular identifiers were present in the TCR beta cDNA libraries. TCRdb redid the calling of the PCR reads with MiXCR, one entry per CDR3 protein. The table lists some 450,000 distinct CDR3 sequences, roughly 46% of them singletons. The TCR originated in a girl aged 10 to 17 with multiple sclerosis. Specimen: blood. J is TRBJ1-5 and V is TRBV12-3 or TRBV12-4; 7 bases fit TRBD1. CDR3 DNA: TGTGCCAGCAGTTCGCTTCAGGGGGGGGGTCAGCCCCAGCATTTT. Its protein product is CASSSLQGGGQPQHF.